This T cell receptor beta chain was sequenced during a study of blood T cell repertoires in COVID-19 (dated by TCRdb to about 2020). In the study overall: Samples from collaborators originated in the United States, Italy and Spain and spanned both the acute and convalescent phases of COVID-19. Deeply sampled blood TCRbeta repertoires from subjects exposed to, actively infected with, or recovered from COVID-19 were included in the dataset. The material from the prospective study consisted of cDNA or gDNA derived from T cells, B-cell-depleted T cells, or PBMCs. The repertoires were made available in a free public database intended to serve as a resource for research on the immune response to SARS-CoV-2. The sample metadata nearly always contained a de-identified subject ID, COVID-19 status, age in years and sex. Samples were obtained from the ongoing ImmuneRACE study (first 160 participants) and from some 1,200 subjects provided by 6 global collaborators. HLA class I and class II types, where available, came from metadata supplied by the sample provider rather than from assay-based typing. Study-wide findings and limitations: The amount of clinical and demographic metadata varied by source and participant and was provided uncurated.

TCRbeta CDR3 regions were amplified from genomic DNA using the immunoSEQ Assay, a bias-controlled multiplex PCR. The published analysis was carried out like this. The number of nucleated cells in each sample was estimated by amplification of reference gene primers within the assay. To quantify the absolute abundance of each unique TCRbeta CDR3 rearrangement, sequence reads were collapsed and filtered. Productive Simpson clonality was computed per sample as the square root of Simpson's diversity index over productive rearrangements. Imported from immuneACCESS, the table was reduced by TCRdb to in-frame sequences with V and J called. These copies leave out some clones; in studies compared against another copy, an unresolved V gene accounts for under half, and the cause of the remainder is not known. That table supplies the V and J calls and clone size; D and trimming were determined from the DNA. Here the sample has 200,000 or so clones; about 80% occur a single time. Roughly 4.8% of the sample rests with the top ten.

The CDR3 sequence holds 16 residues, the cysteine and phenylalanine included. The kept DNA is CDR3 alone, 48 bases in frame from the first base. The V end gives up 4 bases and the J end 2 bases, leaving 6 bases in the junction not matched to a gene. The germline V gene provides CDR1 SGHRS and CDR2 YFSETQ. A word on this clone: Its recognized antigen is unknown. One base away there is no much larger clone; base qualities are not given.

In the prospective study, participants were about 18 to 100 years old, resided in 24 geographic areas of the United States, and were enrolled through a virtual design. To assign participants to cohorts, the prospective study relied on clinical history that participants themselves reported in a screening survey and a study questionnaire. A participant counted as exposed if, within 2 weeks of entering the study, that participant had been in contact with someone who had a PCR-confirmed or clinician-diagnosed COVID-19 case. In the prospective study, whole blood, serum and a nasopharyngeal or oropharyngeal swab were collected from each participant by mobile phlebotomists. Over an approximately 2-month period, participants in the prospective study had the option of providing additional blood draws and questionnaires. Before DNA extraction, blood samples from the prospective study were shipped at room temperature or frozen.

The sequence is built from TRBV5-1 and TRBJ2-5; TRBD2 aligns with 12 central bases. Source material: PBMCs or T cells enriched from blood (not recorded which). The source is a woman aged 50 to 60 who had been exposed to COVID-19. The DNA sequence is TGCGCCAGCAGCGACGGACTAGCGGGGCAACAAGAGACCCAGTACTTC. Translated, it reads CASSDGLAGQQETQYF.